This entry is about one T cell receptor (beta chain). In the original processing: Using reference gene primer amplification, nucleated cell counts were estimated. Only in-frame clones appear in the TCRdb table, and some are missing; sequencing was by immunoSEQ multiplex PCR. V, J and clone size reflect that table, while D and trimming were determined from the DNA. The sample lists roughly 33,000 clones; around 87% were seen once. The source of the sample is a study of blood T cell repertoires in COVID-19. Study background: Material from acute and convalescent COVID-19 was sourced from the United States, Italy and Spain. PBMCs, B-cell-depleted T cells, or T cells were the source of the cDNA or gDNA that made up the material.

The CDR3 extends over 15 amino acids. Germline lookup yields CDR1 SGHRS and CDR2 YFSETQ. Trimming shortened V by 4 bases and J by 5 bases, and 18 bases separated the two germline ends. This TCR was recovered from a man aged 80 or over with active COVID-19. The rearrangement links TRBV5-1 to TRBJ1-1; TRBD1 is a possible D gene (6 bases). Sequencing was done on a sample of peripheral blood. CDR3 amino acids: CASSQLDSSRTEAFF. In DNA, the CDR3 is TGCGCCAGCAGCCAACTGGACAGTTCTCGGACTGAAGCTTTCTTT.